Each of the 6 T cell receptor beta chains below was sequenced from the same sample in a study of regulatory T cells in long-lasting Graves disease. Arm-PCR of CDR3 regions with iRepertoire HTBI primers generated TCR beta libraries. MiXCR, run by TCRdb on the multiplex PCR reads, gives a single entry per CDR3 protein. The table has 300,000 to 400,000 distinct CDR3 sequences, approximately 16% seen once; the top ten hold 30%. Time point reported: newly diagnosed GD, antithyroid drugs for less than 3 months. Scientists built the TCR library using RNA that was extracted from PBMCs. The sample also formed part of further work on T cells in Graves' hyperthyroidism and ophthalmopathy.

The sequences come from peripheral blood mononuclear cells (PBMCs), collected at new diagnosis, from a patient treated with antithyroid drugs. Receptors originate from a middle-aged man with Graves disease.

This clonotype was seen many times. This sequence joins TRBV6-1 and TRBJ2-3; tentative D call: TRBD2 (7 bases). V lost 8 bases and J lost 6, with 15 bases in between. This CDR3 has 13 residues. Per germline, CDR1 MNHNS and CDR2 SASEGT. CDR3 nucleotide sequence: TGTGCCAGCGGCGCGACGGGGGGCGATACGCAGTATTTT. It translates to CASGATGGDTQYF.

Concerning this clonotype: A much larger clone lies one base from this, so it may be a read error. The V call is TRBV28, the J call TRBJ2-5, with D maybe TRBD1 (6 bases). The germline CDR1 and CDR2 sequences are MDHEN and SYDVKM. Trimming cost V 5 bases and J 2 bases, with 15 bases left between them. This CDR3 has 15 amino acids. The CDR3 loop reads CASSPSGQWQETQYF. DNA for the CDR3: TGTGCCAGCAGTCCCTCCGGACAGTGGCAAGAGACCCAGTACTTC. Together with reference TRBV28 and TRBJ2-5, the CDR3 gives the full variable domain: DVKVTQSSRYLVKRTGEKVFLECVQDMDHENMFWYRQDPGLGLRLIYFSYDVKMKEKGDIPEGYSVSREKKERFSLILESASTNQTSMYLCASSPSGQWQETQYFGPGTRLLVL.

V gene TRBV7-3 combines with J gene TRBJ2-1; 8 nucleotides align to TRBD1. CDR1 SGHTA and CDR2 FQGTGA come from the germline V gene. With 5 bases clipped from V and 7 bases from J, the junction kept 10 bases outside the gene matches. The length of the CDR3 is 15 residues. CDR3 DNA sequence: TGTGCCAGCAGCCCGGACGGACAGGGTACGAATGAGCAGTTCTTC. As protein: CASSPDGQGTNEQFF.

This clonotype was seen ten or more times. The V and J genes are TRBV4-3 and TRBJ2-7; the D gene is possibly TRBD2 (5 bases). V was pared by 5 bases and J by 3 bases, with 17 bases between. CDR3 length equals 15 residues. CDR1 is LGHNA and CDR2 is YSLEER in the germline V gene. The CDR3 coding sequence is TGCGCCAGCAGCAAGACCCGGACGGACTTCTACGAGCAGTACTTC. Amino acids: CASSKTRTDFYEQYF.

This clonotype was counted at least ten times. The DNA for the CDR3 is TGTGCCAGCTCACCGAGGGCATTCCAAGAGACCCAGTACTTC. It translates to CASSPRAFQETQYF. The chain uses TRBV18 and TRBJ2-5, with TRBD2 as a possible D gene (5 bases). V was clipped by 3 bases and J by 1 base, with 9 bases between them. Germline-derived CDR1 and CDR2 are KGHSH and LQKENI. CDR3 length: 14 amino acids.

The V gene is TRBV4-3, the J gene TRBJ2-1; weak D call: TRBD2 (5 bases). Trimming pared 1 base from V and 2 bases from J, leaving 12 bases between. From germline, CDR1 is LGHNA and CDR2 YSLEER. This CDR3 is 16 amino acids long. CDR3 residues: CASSQGVEGTYNEQFF. CDR3 coding DNA: TGCGCCAGCAGCCAAGGAGTAGAGGGCACCTACAATGAGCAGTTCTTC.